This T cell receptor (beta chain) was recorded in a study of OX40 agonist ivuxolimab in advanced cancers. Background on the study: The patients' treatment was ivuxolimab, an agonistic anti-OX40 (CD134) antibody. Hepatocellular carcinoma, melanoma, renal cell or head and neck cancer occurred in dose-escalation patients.

Patients were ineligible given autoimmune disease history or systemic immunosuppression. TCRdb keeps only in-frame clones here, not all; method: immunoSEQ multiplex PCR. The sample lists 95,000 or so clones; around 82% were seen once. In germline, CDR1 is SGDLS, CDR2 YYNGEE. CDR3 length: 14 residues. Trimming cost V 4 bases and J 2 bases; bases outside gene matches: 5. The sample consisted of CD4+ or CD8+ T cells sorted from blood, taken in a trial of the OX40 agonist ivuxolimab. The chain has TRBV9 and TRBJ1-2; 7 nucleotides match TRBD1. The receptor comes from an adult with an advanced solid tumor such as melanoma, head and neck, liver or kidney cancer. CDR3 region: CASSTTTGNYGYTF. In DNA form, the CDR3 reads TGTGCCAGCAGCACAACGACAGGGAACTATGGCTACACCTTC. Full variable domain (remainder filled in from reference TRBV9 and TRBJ1-2): DSGVTQTPKHLITATGQRVTLRCSPRSGDLSVYWYQQSLDQGLQFLIQYYNGEERAKGNILERFSAQQFPDLHSELNLSSLELGDSALYFCASSTTTGNYGYTFGSGTRLTVV.